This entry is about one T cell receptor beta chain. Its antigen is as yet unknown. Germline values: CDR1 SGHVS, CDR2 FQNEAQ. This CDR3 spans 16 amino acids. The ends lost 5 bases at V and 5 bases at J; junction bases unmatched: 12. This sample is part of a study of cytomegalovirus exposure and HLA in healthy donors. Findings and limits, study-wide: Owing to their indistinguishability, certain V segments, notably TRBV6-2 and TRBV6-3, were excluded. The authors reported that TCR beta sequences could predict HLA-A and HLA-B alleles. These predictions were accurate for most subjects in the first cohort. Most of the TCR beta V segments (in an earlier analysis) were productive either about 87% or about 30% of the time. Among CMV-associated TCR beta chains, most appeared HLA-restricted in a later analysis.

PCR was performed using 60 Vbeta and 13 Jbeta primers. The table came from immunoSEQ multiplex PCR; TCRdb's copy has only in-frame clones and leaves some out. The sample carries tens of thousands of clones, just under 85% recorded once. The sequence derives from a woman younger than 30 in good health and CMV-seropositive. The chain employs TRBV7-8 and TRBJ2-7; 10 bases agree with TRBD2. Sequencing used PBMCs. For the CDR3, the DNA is TGTGCCAGCAGCAAAAGACTGTCTAGCGGGAGTAACGAGCAGTACTTC. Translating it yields CASSKRLSSGSNEQYF.